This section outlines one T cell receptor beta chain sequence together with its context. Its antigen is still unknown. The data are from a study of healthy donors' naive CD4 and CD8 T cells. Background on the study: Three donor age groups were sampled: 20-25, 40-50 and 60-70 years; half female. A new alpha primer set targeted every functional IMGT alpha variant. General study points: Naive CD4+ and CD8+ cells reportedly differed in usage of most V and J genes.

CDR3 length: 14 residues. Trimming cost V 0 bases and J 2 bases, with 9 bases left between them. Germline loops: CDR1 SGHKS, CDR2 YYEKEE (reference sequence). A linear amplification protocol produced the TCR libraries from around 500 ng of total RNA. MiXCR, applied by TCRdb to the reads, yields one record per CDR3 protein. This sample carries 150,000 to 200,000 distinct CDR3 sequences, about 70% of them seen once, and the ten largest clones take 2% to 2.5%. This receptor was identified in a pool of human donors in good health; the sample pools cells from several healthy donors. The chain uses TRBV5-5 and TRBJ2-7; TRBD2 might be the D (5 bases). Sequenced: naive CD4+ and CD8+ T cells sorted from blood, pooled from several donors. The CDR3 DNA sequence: TGTGCCAGCAGCTTGGTCGGGGTTCCCTACGAGCAGTACTTC. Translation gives CASSLVGVPYEQYF.